This T cell receptor (beta chain) stems from a study of cytotoxic CD8 clonotypes in ibrutinib-treated CLL. Study results and limitations: Relative to age-matched healthy donors, clonality at baseline was higher, and it tracked circulating CD8+ T-cell counts.

Judged by abundance, this clone is medium-sized. No antigen is known for it. The V end lost 2 bases, the J end lost 3 bases, and 14 bases lay between the germline ends. In germline, CDR1 is MNHNS, CDR2 SASEGT. The CDR3 runs to 15 residues. Produced via immunoSEQ multiplex PCR; TCRdb's table is partial and in-frame only. Altogether fewer than 35,000 clones are present, 69% being singletons, with the ten largest covering about 30%. The sequencing here drew on PBMCs, taken before ibrutinib treatment. The V call is TRBV6-1, the J call TRBJ2-7; D remains unclear. The receptor was derived from a human donor with chronic lymphocytic leukemia. The CDR3 region is CASSEWVSTNYEQYF. DNA for the CDR3: TGTGCCAGCAGTGAATGGGTCTCCACCAACTACGAGCAGTACTTC.